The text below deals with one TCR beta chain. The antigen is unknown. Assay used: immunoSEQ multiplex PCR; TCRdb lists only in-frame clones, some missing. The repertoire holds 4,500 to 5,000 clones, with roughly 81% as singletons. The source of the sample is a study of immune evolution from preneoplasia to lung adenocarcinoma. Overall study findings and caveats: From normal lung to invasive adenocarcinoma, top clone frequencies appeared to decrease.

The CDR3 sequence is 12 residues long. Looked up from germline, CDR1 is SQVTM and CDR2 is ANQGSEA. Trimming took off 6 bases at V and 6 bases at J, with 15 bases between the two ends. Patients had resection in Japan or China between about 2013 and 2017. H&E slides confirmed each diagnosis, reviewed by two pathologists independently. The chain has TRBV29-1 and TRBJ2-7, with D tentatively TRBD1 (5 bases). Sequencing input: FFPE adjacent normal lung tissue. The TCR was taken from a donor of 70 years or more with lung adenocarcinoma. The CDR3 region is CSVRVQGGEQYF. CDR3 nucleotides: TGCAGCGTCCGGGTCCAGGGTGGCGAGCAGTACTTC.